What follows are 17 T cell receptor beta chains derived from one specimen sequenced in a study of blood T cells in healthy people across ages. The use of a sample-barcoded 5' primer and a J-beta primer mix characterized a second PCR of about 6 to 12 cycles. TCRdb re-analysed the 5' RACE reads in MiXCR, keeping a single row per CDR3 protein. The sample has nearly 1 million distinct CDR3 sequences, around 54% seen once. The source material was blood. These receptors all come from a woman between 55 and 75 years old in good health.

The rearrangement joins TRBV10-1 to TRBJ2-1; 8 bases fit TRBD2. Germline V gene lookup returns CDR1 WNHNN and CDR2 SYGVQD (reference sequence). With 3 bases clipped from V and 6 bases from J, the junction kept 4 bases outside the gene matches. The CDR3 covers 14 residues. CDR3 protein: CASSDGAGGNEQFF. The DNA of the CDR3 is TGCGCCAGCAGTGACGGGGCGGGAGGCAATGAGCAGTTCTTC.

This clonotype was found a few times. The chain uses TRBV15 and TRBJ2-3; D perhaps matches TRBD2 (5 bases). The length of the CDR3 is 15 residues. V lost 0 bases to trimming and J lost 2 bases, with 9 bases between them. Germline CDR1 is LNHNV and CDR2 is YYDKDF (reference sequence). CDR3 residues: CATSRDPLATDTQYF. CDR3 nucleotide sequence: TGTGCCACCAGCAGAGACCCCCTAGCCACAGATACGCAGTATTTT.

This clonotype showed up just a few times. The chain couples TRBV6-2 or TRBV6-3 to TRBJ2-3; D might be TRBD2 (5 bases). The length of the CDR3 is 15 residues. The V end lost 2 bases, the J end lost 7 bases, and 16 bases lay between the germline ends. From germline, CDR1 is MNHEY and CDR2 SVGEGT. This chain's CDR3 is CASSYGGAAINTQYF. Here the CDR3 DNA reads TGTGCCAGCAGTTACGGAGGAGCGGCAATTAATACGCAGTATTTT.

This clonotype was seen a handful of times. The genes are TRBV7-2 and TRBJ2-1; 7 nucleotides agree with TRBD2. V gave up 10 bases and J gave up 2 bases; unmatched junction bases: 11. Germline V gene data show CDR1 as SGHTA and CDR2 as FQGNSA. The CDR3 spans 15 residues. The CDR3 loop reads CATRLTSVTYNEQFF. The CDR3 DNA sequence: TGTGCCACCAGACTCACTAGCGTAACCTACAATGAGCAGTTCTTC.

This clonotype was counted only a few times. The genes are TRBV4-1 and TRBJ2-5; 7 nucleotides align to TRBD2. The germline CDR1 and CDR2 sequences are MGHRA and YSYEKL. Trimming took 1 base from V and 5 from J; bases not matched to a gene: 4. CDR3 length: 14 residues. The CDR3 here is CASSQGEGQETQYF. The DNA for the CDR3 is TGCGCCAGCAGCCAAGGGGAGGGGCAGGAGACCCAGTACTTC.

This chain uses TRBV25-1 with TRBJ1-4, with D unresolved. The CDR3 runs 15 residues. Trimming shortened V by 2 bases and J by 10 bases, and 17 bases separated the two germline ends. From germline, CDR1 is MGHDK and CDR2 SYGVNS. DNA of the CDR3: TGTGCCAGCAGTGAACCGGGAACCCAGAGGGCAAAACTGTTTTTT. Translating gives CASSEPGTQRAKLFF.

The rearrangement uses TRBV28 and TRBJ2-5, with 12 bases that match TRBD1. The germline gives CDR1 MDHEN, CDR2 SYDVKM. V lost 0 bases, J lost 5 bases, and 1 base stayed unmatched. CDR3 size: 15 residues. This chain's CDR3 is CASSLWGTGGETQYF. CDR3 coding DNA: TGTGCCAGCAGTTTATGGGGGACAGGGGGCGAGACCCAGTACTTC.

The chain links TRBV7-9 to TRBJ2-4, with D possibly being TRBD2 (5 bases). CDR1 SEHNR and CDR2 FQNEAQ come from the germline V gene (reference sequence). The CDR3 extends over 17 amino acids. The V and J ends lost 1 base and 1 base respectively, with 14 bases between them. For the CDR3, the DNA is TGTGCCAGCAGCTTAGAGAGGGATACCTTGGCCAAAAACATTCAGTACTTC. It specifies CASSLERDTLAKNIQYF.

The rearrangement joins TRBV14 to TRBJ1-2; D possibly corresponds to TRBD1 (5 bases). This CDR3 has 13 amino acids. Germline V gene data show CDR1 as SGHDN and CDR2 as FVKESK. Trimming pared 3 bases from V and 3 bases from J, leaving 8 bases between. The CDR3 region is CASSHGTYYGYTF. The CDR3 bases are TGTGCCAGCAGCCATGGGACCTACTATGGCTACACCTTC.

This clonotype was detected only a few times. CDR3: CASSARMGYF. CDR3 sequence (DNA): TGTGCCAGCAGTGCCCGGATGGGGTACTTC. This chain connects TRBV25-1 to TRBJ2-7; D is unclear. This CDR3 comprises 10 residues. CDR1 and CDR2 (germline): MGHDK, SYGVNS. V dropped 4 bases and J dropped 12 bases, with 10 bases sitting between them.

The J gene is TRBJ2-7, the V gene TRBV6-5; D possibly corresponds to TRBD1 (5 bases). The CDR3 runs 14 residues. Germline V gene sequence: CDR1 MNHEY, CDR2 SVGAGI. V lost 3 bases and J lost 3, with 12 bases in between. The CDR3 DNA follows: TGTGCCAGCAGTTATAGGGGCACTGGCTACGAGCAGTACTTC. Protein sequence: CASSYRGTGYEQYF.

This clonotype was seen a handful of times. The chain uses TRBV5-1 and TRBJ2-3; 8 nucleotides agree with TRBD1. J was trimmed by 1 base and V by 2 bases; bases with no gene match: 3. The CDR3 covers 15 residues. CDR1 SGHRS and CDR2 YFSETQ come from the germline V gene. The CDR3, as DNA: TGCGCCAGCAGCTTCGGGGACAGGCGCACAGATACGCAGTATTTT. This translates into CASSFGDRRTDTQYF.

The V gene is TRBV5-6, the J gene TRBJ2-5; D could derive from TRBD1 or TRBD2 (6 bases each). Germline V gene sequence: CDR1 SGHDT, CDR2 YYEEEE. This CDR3 is 15 amino acids long. The V end lost 3 bases, the J end lost 3 bases, and 15 bases lay between the germline ends. In DNA form, the CDR3 reads TGTGCCAGCAGCTCCCCGGCGGGGACAAAAGAGACCCAGTACTTC. Translation: CASSSPAGTKETQYF. Complete variable domain (other parts from reference TRBV5-6 and TRBJ2-5): DAGVTQSPTHLIKTRGQQVTLRCSPKSGHDTVSWYQQALGQGPQFIFQYYEEEERQRGNFPDRFSGHQFPNYSSELNVNALLLGDSALYLCASSSPAGTKETQYFGPGTRLLVL.

The gene calls are TRBV7-8 and TRBJ2-1, with D perhaps matching TRBD2 (6 bases). The CDR3 runs 14 residues. Germline CDR1 is SGHVS and CDR2 is FQNEAQ. V lost 3 bases, J lost 6 bases, and 12 bases lay in between. The CDR3 sequence is CASSLGTSLNEQFF. In DNA, the CDR3 is TGTGCCAGCAGCTTGGGGACTTCGCTCAATGAGCAGTTCTTC.

The chain employs TRBV6-2 or TRBV6-3 and TRBJ2-4, with D possibly TRBD1 on 5 matching bases. Germline lookup yields CDR1 MNHEY and CDR2 SVGEGT. V lost 8 bases, J lost 1 base, and 12 bases lay in between. This CDR3 comprises 14 residues. CDR3 protein: CASQGSGAKNIQYF. CDR3 in DNA: TGTGCCAGCCAGGGAAGTGGGGCCAAAAACATTCAGTACTTC.

In this sample, this clonotype turned up a few times. The chain recombines TRBV28 with TRBJ2-4; 8 bases match TRBD2. Unmatched junction bases numbered 9, after V lost 5 bases and J lost 6 bases. Germline CDR1 and CDR2: MDHEN and SYDVKM. The CDR3 is 15 amino acids. In DNA form, the CDR3 reads TGTGCCAGCAGTCCGCCGGGGGGGACGGGAAACATTCAGTACTTC. Translated: CASSPPGGTGNIQYF.

CDR3 region: CASSVGTSGTQETQYF. Written as DNA, the CDR3 is TGCGCCAGCAGCGTCGGGACTAGCGGGACCCAAGAGACCCAGTACTTC. The genes are TRBV5-1 and TRBJ2-5, with 13 bases fitting TRBD2. CDR1 and CDR2 (germline): SGHRS, YFSETQ. The CDR3 length is 16 residues. Unmatched junction bases numbered 4, after V lost 4 bases and J lost 1 base.